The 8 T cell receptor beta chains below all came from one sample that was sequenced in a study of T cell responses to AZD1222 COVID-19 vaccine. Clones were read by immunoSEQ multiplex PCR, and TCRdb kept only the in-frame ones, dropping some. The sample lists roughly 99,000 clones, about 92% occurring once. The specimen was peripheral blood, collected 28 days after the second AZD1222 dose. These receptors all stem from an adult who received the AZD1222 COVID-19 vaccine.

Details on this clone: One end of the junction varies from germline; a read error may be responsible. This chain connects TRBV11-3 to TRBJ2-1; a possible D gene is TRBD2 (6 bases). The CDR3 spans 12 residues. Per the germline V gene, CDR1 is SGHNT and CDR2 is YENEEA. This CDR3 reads CASSLGPGERFF. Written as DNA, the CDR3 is TGTGCCAGCAGCTTAGGGCCGGGGGAGCGGTTCTTC.

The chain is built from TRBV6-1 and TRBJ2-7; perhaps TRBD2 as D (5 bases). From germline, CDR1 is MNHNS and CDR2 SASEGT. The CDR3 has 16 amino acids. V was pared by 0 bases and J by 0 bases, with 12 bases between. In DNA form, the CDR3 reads TGTGCCAGCAGTGAAGCGGCGGGCAGCGTCTCCTACGAGCAGTACTTC. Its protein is CASSEAAGSVSYEQYF.

CDR3 sequence (DNA): TGTGCCAGCAGCTTGTGGTCTAGCGGGAGTTTGGGCACAGATACGCAGTATTTT. Residues: CASSLWSSGSLGTDTQYF. V and J are TRBV5-8 and TRBJ2-3; TRBD2 agrees at 10 bases. CDR1 and CDR2 from the germline V gene are SGHTS and YDEGEE. This CDR3 is built from 18 residues. V was pared by 1 base and J by 1 base, with 9 bases of the junction left unmatched.

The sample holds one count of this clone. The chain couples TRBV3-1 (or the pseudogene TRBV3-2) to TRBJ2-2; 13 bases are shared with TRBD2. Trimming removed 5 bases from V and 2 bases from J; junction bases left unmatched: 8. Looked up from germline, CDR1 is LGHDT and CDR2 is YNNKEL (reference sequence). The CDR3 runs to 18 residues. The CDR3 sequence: CASSKLAGGPSNTGELFF. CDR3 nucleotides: TGTGCCAGCAGCAAACTAGCGGGAGGGCCTTCAAACACCGGGGAGCTGTTTTTT.

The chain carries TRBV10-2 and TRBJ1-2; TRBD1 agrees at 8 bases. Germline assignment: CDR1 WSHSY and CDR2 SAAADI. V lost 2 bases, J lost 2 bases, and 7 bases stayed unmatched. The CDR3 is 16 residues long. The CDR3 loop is CASSEAGGIKNYGYTF. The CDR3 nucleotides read TGCGCCAGCAGTGAGGCAGGGGGCATTAAAAACTATGGCTACACCTTC.

The CDR3 sequence is CASSRVNTEAFF. The CDR3 coding sequence is TGTGCCAGCAGTAGGGTGAACACTGAAGCTTTCTTT. The gene calls are TRBV6-5 and TRBJ1-1; no clear D gene. V lost 5 bases to trimming and J lost 0 bases, with 4 bases between them. Germline lookup yields CDR1 MNHEY and CDR2 SVGAGI. This CDR3 contains 12 residues.

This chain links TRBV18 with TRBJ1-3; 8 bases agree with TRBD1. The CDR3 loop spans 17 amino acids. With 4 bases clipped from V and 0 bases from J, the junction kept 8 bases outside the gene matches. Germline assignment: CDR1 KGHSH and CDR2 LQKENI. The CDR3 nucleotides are TGTGCCAGCTCACTTGTGACAACAGGGGGCTCTGGAAACACCATATATTTT. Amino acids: CASSLVTTGGSGNTIYF.

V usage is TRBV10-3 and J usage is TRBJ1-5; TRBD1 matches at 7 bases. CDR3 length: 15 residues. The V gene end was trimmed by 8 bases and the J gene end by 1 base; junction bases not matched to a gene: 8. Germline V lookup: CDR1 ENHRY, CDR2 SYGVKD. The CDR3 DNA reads TGTGCCATCTCGACAGGGCGTGAAAGCAATCAGCCCCAGCATTTT. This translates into CAISTGRESNQPQHF.